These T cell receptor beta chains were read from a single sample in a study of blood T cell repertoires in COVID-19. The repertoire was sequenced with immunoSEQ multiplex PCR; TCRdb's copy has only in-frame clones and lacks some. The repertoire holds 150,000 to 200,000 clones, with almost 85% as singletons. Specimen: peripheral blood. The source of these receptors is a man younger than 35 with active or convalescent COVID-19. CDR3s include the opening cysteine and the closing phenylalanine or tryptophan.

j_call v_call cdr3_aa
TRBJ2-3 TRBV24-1 CATSARDRDTDTQYF
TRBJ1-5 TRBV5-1 CASSPLTASNQPQHF
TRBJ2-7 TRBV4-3 CASSLVGTGTYEQYF
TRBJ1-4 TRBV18 CASSSRQGRGEKLFF
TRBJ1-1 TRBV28 CASSFWGTSENTEAFF
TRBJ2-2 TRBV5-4 CASSLPGINTGELFF
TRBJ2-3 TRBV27 CASSPGRVTDTQYF
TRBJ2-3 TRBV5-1 CASSLAPGVRDTQYF
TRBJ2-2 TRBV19 CASSMTPRNTGELFF
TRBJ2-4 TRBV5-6 CASTVLGLAKNIQYF
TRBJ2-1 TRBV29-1 CSVGTSGSWSEQFF
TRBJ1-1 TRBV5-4 CASSRSRVVGTEAFF
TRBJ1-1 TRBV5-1 CASSHGQGWDTEAFF